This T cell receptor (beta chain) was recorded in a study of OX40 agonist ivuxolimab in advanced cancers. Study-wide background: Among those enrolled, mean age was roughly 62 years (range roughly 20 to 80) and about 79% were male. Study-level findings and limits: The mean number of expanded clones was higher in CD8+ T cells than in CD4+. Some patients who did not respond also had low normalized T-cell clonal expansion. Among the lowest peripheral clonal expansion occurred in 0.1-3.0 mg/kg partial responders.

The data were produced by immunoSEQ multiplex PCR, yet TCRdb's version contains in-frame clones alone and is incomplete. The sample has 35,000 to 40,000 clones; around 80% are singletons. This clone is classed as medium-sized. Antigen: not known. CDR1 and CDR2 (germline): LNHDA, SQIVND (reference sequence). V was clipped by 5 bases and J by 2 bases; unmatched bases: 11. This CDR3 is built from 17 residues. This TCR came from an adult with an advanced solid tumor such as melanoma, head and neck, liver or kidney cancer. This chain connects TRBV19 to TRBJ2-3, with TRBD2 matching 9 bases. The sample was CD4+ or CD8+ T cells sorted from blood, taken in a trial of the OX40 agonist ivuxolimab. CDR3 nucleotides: TGTGCCAGTAGTGATATTAGCGGGAGACCTTACACAGATACGCAGTATTTT. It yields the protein CASSDISGRPYTDTQYF.